These T cell receptor beta chains were read from a single sample in a study of blood T cell repertoires in COVID-19. Profiled with immunoSEQ multiplex PCR; TCRdb holds only in-frame clones, not every one. Of hundreds of thousands of clones listed, almost 90% are singletons. The material sequenced was PBMCs or T cells enriched from blood (not recorded which). These receptors all stem from a woman in her forties or fifties with acute COVID-19. Each CDR3 is given without its conserved first and last residue. Each record gives: V gene, J gene, CDR3 protein.

TRBV5-8,TRBJ2-1,ASSPPEGGSTYNEQF
TRBV7-9,TRBJ1-6,ASSHRTANSPLH
TRBV28,TRBJ1-5,ASSFPTGYQPQH
TRBV28,TRBJ2-3,ASSMRGIADTQY
TRBV28,TRBJ2-7,ASRPAGTGPYEQY
TRBV2,TRBJ2-1,APGRASYNEQF
TRBV15,TRBJ1-2,ATSGTGGGYT
TRBV6-1,TRBJ1-1,ASSELGLRNTEAF
TRBV6-1,TRBJ2-1,ASSDRQNWQF
TRBV7-9,TRBJ1-5,ASSDGGQPQH
TRBV27,TRBJ1-2,ASSLVQGRSLYGYT
TRBV19,TRBJ2-7,ASSIVAGGYEQY
TRBV6-5,TRBJ1-2,ASTPSGSMADT
TRBV7-2,TRBJ1-4,ASSSRPGTGGEKLF
TRBV5-1,TRBJ2-3,ASSLDGRSDTQY
TRBV28,TRBJ1-2,ASSLGQHYGYT
TRBV4-1,TRBJ2-3,ASSLQRTGRTDTQY
TRBV6-4,TRBJ1-2,ASSGTPGEIDGYT
TRBV4-1,TRBJ2-7,ASSQVETGTSSYYEQY
TRBV7-8,TRBJ1-2,ASSSDSASYGYT
TRBV27,TRBJ2-5,ASSLWGKGLAGGPSETQY
TRBV27,TRBJ1-6,ASSLSTNNSPLH
TRBV29-1,TRBJ2-1,SAGTGSFDEQF
TRBV12-3/TRBV12-4,TRBJ1-6,ASSGMDSPLH
TRBV7-9,TRBJ2-6,ASSTTGSGANVLT
TRBV10-3,TRBJ2-5,AISTSGNLGETQY
TRBV4-1,TRBJ1-1,ASSQEPPSSTDMNTEAF
TRBV5-6,TRBJ2-7,ASSFSIITSGTGEQY
TRBV15,TRBJ2-3,ATSGRRDTRSELQY
TRBV7-2,TRBJ1-1,ASSFLGLNTEAF
TRBV6-5,TRBJ2-5,ASSYLQGGETQY
TRBV27,TRBJ2-5,ASSPAGGPETQY
TRBV7-2,TRBJ2-5,ASSFWEGRETQY
TRBV11-3,TRBJ1-1,ASSPRGRGTEAF
TRBV12-3/TRBV12-4,TRBJ2-2,ASSFREIGELF
TRBV30,TRBJ1-5,AWRPNLSVPQH
TRBV19,TRBJ2-3,ASSSGQVGGSTDTQY
TRBV6-5,TRBJ2-1,ASSYSIGRANEQF
TRBV19,TRBJ2-7,ASSIGGIPLEQY
TRBV18,TRBJ1-1,ASSPDSINTEAF
TRBV5-1,TRBJ2-7,ASSLPSGRAQLNEQY
TRBV9,TRBJ1-5,ASSAGQLSNQPQH
TRBV27,TRBJ2-7,ASSSRRGPYEQY
TRBV5-1,TRBJ2-5,ASSLAGTSGRETQY
TRBV19,TRBJ2-7,ASSRDKFYEQY
TRBV4-2,TRBJ1-1,ASSQDQGAEAF
TRBV30,TRBJ2-2,AWRHGLLNTGELF
TRBV28,TRBJ1-2,ASSLGGADNYGYT
TRBV14,TRBJ1-2,ASSPWGQGGGYT
TRBV15,TRBJ1-2,ATSRERTGPVIAGYT
TRBV6-2/TRBV6-3,TRBJ1-1,ASSYLTEAF
TRBV7-8,TRBJ1-5,ASSLVWTGSNQPQH
TRBV7-9,TRBJ2-7,ASSLGQGGRYYEQY
TRBV15,TRBJ2-1,ATSRVAVSSYNEQF